This TCR beta chain was obtained from a study of blood T cell repertoires in COVID-19. Background on the study: Acute-phase and convalescent COVID-19 samples originated in the United States, Italy and Spain.

TCRdb keeps only in-frame clones here, not all; method: immunoSEQ multiplex PCR. Among 95,000 to 150,000 clones listed, about 70% were seen once. This CDR3 is built from 14 residues. Germline CDR1 SGDLS, CDR2 YYNGEE. With 0 bases removed from V and 5 bases from J, the gap between germline ends came to 11 bases. This chain links TRBV9 with TRBJ2-5; D perhaps matches TRBD1 (6 bases). Material: peripheral blood. This TCR was sampled from a woman aged 70-85 years with acute or convalescent COVID-19. The CDR3: CASSVAGTRETQYF. In nucleotides, the CDR3 is TGTGCCAGCAGCGTAGCTGGGACAAGGGAGACCCAGTACTTC.